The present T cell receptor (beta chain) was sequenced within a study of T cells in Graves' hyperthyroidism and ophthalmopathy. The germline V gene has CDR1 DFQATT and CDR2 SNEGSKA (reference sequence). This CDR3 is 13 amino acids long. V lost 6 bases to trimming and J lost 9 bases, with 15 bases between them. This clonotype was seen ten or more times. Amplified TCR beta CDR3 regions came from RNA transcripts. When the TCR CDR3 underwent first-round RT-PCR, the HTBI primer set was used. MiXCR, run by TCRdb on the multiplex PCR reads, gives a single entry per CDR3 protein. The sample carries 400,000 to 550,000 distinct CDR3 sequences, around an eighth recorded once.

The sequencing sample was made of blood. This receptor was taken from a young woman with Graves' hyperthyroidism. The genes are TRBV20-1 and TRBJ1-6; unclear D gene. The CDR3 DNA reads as TGCAGTGCCTCGGAGCTGGAGGGTTCACCCCTCCACTTT. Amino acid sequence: CSASELEGSPLHF.